A single sample is the source of the 7 T cell receptor beta chains below, sequenced in a study of molecular identifiers for immune sequencing clone quantification. TCRdb reprocessed the PCR reads via MiXCR and lists one record per CDR3 protein. This sample yields some 320,000 distinct CDR3 sequences, of which roughly a fifth are seen a single time; 0.81% belongs to the top ten. Sequenced input: naive CD8+ T cells from blood, with Jurkat cell RNA spiked in. The subset: FACS-sorted CD8+CD4-CCR7+CD45RA+ naive T cells. The receptor set was obtained from a human donor in good health. Some libraries in this study had Jurkat cell RNA spiked in.

The table lists this clonotype with many counts. J is TRBJ1-1 and V is TRBV12-3 or TRBV12-4, with D possibly TRBD1 on 6 matching bases. V lost 1 base to trimming and J lost 11 bases, with 11 bases between them. This CDR3 is 12 amino acids long. CDR3 DNA: TGTGCCAGCAGTTTAGGGGGGCCGGTGGCTTTCTTT. This translates into CASSLGGPVAFF.

This clonotype was seen ten or more times. The chain combines TRBV7-8 with TRBJ1-5, with 8 positions matching TRBD1. Germline CDR1 reads SGHVS; CDR2 reads FQNEAQ. Unmatched junction bases numbered 7, after V lost 5 bases and J lost 4 bases. The CDR3 runs to 15 residues. The CDR3 spells CASSLTGGANQPQHF. The CDR3 DNA reads TGTGCCAGCAGCCTTACAGGGGGAGCAAATCAGCCCCAGCATTTT.

This clonotype was counted between two and nine times. A single base separates this from a much larger clone, so it may be a read error. V is TRBV20-1 and J is TRBJ2-5; no firm D call. The CDR3 is 12 residues long. Germline-derived CDR1 and CDR2 are DFQATT and SNEGSKA (reference sequence). Trimming cost V 5 bases and J 13 bases, with 20 bases left between them. CDR3 sequence: CSAGLPISPPYF. The CDR3 bases are TGCAGTGCTGGTCTTCCTATAAGCCCGCCGTACTTC.

The J gene is TRBJ1-3, the V gene TRBV4-2; unclear D gene. The V gene's germline CDR1 is LGHNA and CDR2 YNFKEQ. This CDR3 region has 19 residues. Trimming shortened V by 1 base and J by 2 bases, and 21 bases separated the two germline ends. The CDR3 region is CASSQARAGGARPGNTIYF. For the CDR3, the DNA is TGTGCCAGCAGCCAAGCTAGGGCAGGAGGAGCCAGGCCTGGAAACACCATATATTTT.

The gene calls are TRBV7-2 and TRBJ2-7; 9 bases map to TRBD1. V trimming: 5 bases; J trimming: 2 bases; junction bases outside the gene matches: 10. Germline V lookup: CDR1 SGHTA, CDR2 FQGNSA. The CDR3 runs 16 residues. The CDR3 DNA reads TGTGCCAGCAGCCGTTATGGGGGACAGGGACCCTACGAGCAGTACTTC. This translates into CASSRYGGQGPYEQYF.

This clonotype was observed once. A clone one base away is much larger, so this may be a read error. In nucleotides, the CDR3 is TGTGCCAGTAGCCCCGGACAGGAGCTGTACTTC. It yields the protein CASSPGQELYF. The genes are TRBV19 and TRBJ2-7; 7 bases fit TRBD1. Germline CDR1 is LNHDA and CDR2 is SQIVND (reference sequence). CDR3 length: 11 amino acids.

As to this clonotype: A much bigger clone sits one base away, suggesting this may be a read error. The rearrangement uses TRBV29-1 and TRBJ2-3, with 9 positions matching TRBD2. This CDR3 has 17 amino acids. Germline V CDR1 and CDR2: SQVTM, ANQGSEA. The CDR3 loop is CSGGIVLAGSSTGTQYF. The CDR3 DNA is TGCAGCGGAGGAATAGTTCTAGCGGGATCTAGCACAGGTACGCAGTATTTT.